This T cell receptor (beta chain) appears in the sequencing data of a study of shared clonotypes between healthy human individuals. The data were produced by immunoSEQ multiplex PCR, yet TCRdb's version contains in-frame clones alone and is incomplete. This sample has roughly 700,000 clones, with less than 85% found just once. CDR3 length equals 13 residues. CDR1 and CDR2 from the germline V gene are LNHDA and SQIVND (reference sequence). V lost 3 bases, J lost 3 bases, and 8 bases lay in between. This clonotype was obtained from a woman in her twenties or thirties in good health. The chain carries TRBV19 and TRBJ1-2; perhaps TRBD1 as D (6 bases). The sample comprised memory CD4+ T cells sorted from blood. Indicated subset: CD45RA-negative fraction. CDR3 residues: CASSIKGDYGYTF. The DNA for the CDR3 is TGTGCCAGTAGTATTAAGGGGGACTATGGCTACACCTTC.